A single sample gave rise to the 32 T cell receptor beta chains below, sequenced in a study of blood T cell repertoires in COVID-19 (dated by TCRdb to the early 2020s). Library prep was done by the immunoSEQ multiplex PCR assay. Sourced from immuneACCESS, this table was stored by TCRdb with only in-frame sequences that have V and J called. A share of the clones is absent; for the studies checked, an unresolved V gene accounts for under half, and the remainder has no known explanation. This sample is represented by roughly 190,000 clones; 80% of them were singletons. Approximately 6.9% of the sample is held by the ten biggest clonotypes. Material for sequencing was peripheral blood. These receptors originate from a man between 60 and 75 years old with acute or convalescent COVID-19.

The chain recombines TRBV6-4 with TRBJ1-1; D not certain. Germline V gene lookup returns CDR1 MRHNA and CDR2 SNTAGT. Trimming took 5 bases from V and 7 from J, leaving 14 bases between them. The CDR3 totals 13 residues. The CDR3 sequence is CASSFQETYEAFF. The DNA of the CDR3 is TGTGCCAGCAGTTTCCAGGAAACTTATGAAGCTTTCTTT.

The chain employs TRBV7-9 and TRBJ1-3, with 9 bases that match TRBD1. Germline V gene lookup returns CDR1 SEHNR and CDR2 FQNEAQ (reference sequence). The ends lost 5 bases at V and 3 bases at J; junction bases unmatched: 5. The CDR3 covers 15 residues. The chain's CDR3 is CASSLGTGNGNTIYF. CDR3 bases: TGTGCCAGCAGCCTGGGGACAGGGAATGGAAACACCATATATTTT.

The chain uses TRBV7-3 and TRBJ2-3, with D uncertain. The germline V gene encodes CDR1 SGHTA and CDR2 FQGTGA. Trimming took off 4 bases at V and 0 bases at J, with 5 bases between the two ends. The CDR3 is 13 amino acids. The CDR3, as DNA: TGTGCCAGCAGCTCCTTAAGCACAGATACGCAGTATTTT. Amino acid sequence: CASSSLSTDTQYF. The variable domain in full, completed from reference TRBV7-3 and TRBJ2-3, reads GAGVSQTPSNKVTEKGKYVELRCDPISGHTALYWYRQSLGQGPEFLIYFQGTGAADDSGLPNDRFFAVRPEGSVSTLKIQRTERGDSAVYLCASSSLSTDTQYFGPGTRLTVL.

The gene calls are TRBV18 and TRBJ1-3; D gene unclear. There are 13 residues in the CDR3. Trimming left V 3 bases short and J 5 bases short, with 8 bases between. In germline, CDR1 is KGHSH, CDR2 LQKENI. CDR3 DNA: TGTGCCAGCTCACCGACGGAGAGAAACACCATATATTTT. It is translated as CASSPTERNTIYF.

The DNA for the CDR3 is TGTGCCAGCATGGGGGCTCCAGATACGCAGTATTTT. It yields the protein CASMGAPDTQYF. The chain uses TRBV7-9 and TRBJ2-3; D is perhaps TRBD1 (6 bases). Germline CDR1 SEHNR, CDR2 FQNEAQ (reference sequence). V dropped 7 bases and J dropped 4 bases, with 9 bases sitting between them. The CDR3 covers 12 residues.

The chain employs TRBV3-1 (or the pseudogene TRBV3-2) and TRBJ1-6, with 8 positions matching TRBD1. CDR1 and CDR2 from the germline V gene are LGHDT and YNNKEL (reference sequence). There are 15 residues in the CDR3. V was pared by 0 bases and J by 10 bases, with 5 bases of the junction left unmatched. The CDR3 is CASSQDWTGLSPLHF. As DNA, the CDR3 is TGTGCCAGCAGCCAAGACTGGACAGGGTTGTCACCCCTCCACTTT.

This clone was counted a single time. The chain employs TRBV5-1 and TRBJ1-1; no clear D gene. The CDR3 is 15 amino acids. CDR1 is SGHRS, CDR2 YFSETQ, per germline. Trimming took 0 bases from V and 4 from J, leaving 13 bases between them. Here the CDR3 DNA reads TGCGCCAGCAGCTTGGACAGCTTAGGTGGCACTGAAGCTTTCTTT. This encodes CASSLDSLGGTEAFF. The variable domain in full, completed from reference TRBV5-1 and TRBJ1-1, reads KAGVTQTPRYLIKTRGQQVTLSCSPISGHRSVSWYQQTPGQGLQFLFEYFSETQRNKGNFPGRFSGRQFSNSRSEMNVSTLELGDSALYLCASSLDSLGGTEAFFGQGTRLTVV.

This clone turned up a few times. V usage is TRBV4-1 and J usage is TRBJ2-2; D is ambiguous. The germline V gene encodes CDR1 MGHRA and CDR2 YSYEKL. V gave up 5 bases and J gave up 3 bases, with 10 bases separating them. The CDR3 loop spans 14 amino acids. The CDR3, as DNA: TGCGCCAGCAGCGCCGGGTCCCACACCGGGGAGCTGTTTTTT. Its translation: CASSAGSHTGELFF.

This clone appeared a few times. Other DNA sequences in this sample translate to the same CDR3. V and J are TRBV12-3 or TRBV12-4 and TRBJ1-1; D uncertain. V was cut by 0 bases and J by 1 base, with 3 bases left in between. This CDR3 is 13 amino acids long. CDR3 residues: CASSLAGNTEAFF. The CDR3 DNA reads TGTGCCAGCAGTTTAGCCGGGAACACTGAAGCTTTCTTT.

The chain links TRBV3-1 (or the pseudogene TRBV3-2) to TRBJ2-1; 12 nucleotides align to TRBD2. The CDR3 sequence is 19 residues long. Germline CDR1 LGHDT, CDR2 YNNKEL (reference sequence). Trimming took 0 bases from V and 6 from J; bases not matched to a gene: 12. The CDR3 loop reads CASSQDLILAGGTFNEQFF. The CDR3 DNA is TGTGCCAGCAGCCAAGATCTGATACTAGCGGGGGGTACTTTCAATGAGCAGTTCTTC.

V gene TRBV5-1 combines with J gene TRBJ2-3; TRBD2 is a possible D gene (6 bases). The ends were cut back, 1 base at V and 2 bases at J, with 11 bases in the middle. There are 15 residues in the CDR3. Germline assignment: CDR1 SGHRS and CDR2 YFSETQ. The CDR3: CASSLPTRSTDTQYF. The CDR3 DNA follows: TGCGCCAGCAGCTTGCCGACTAGATCCACAGATACGCAGTATTTT.

The chain combines TRBV18 with TRBJ2-2; 13 bases line up with TRBD2. The CDR3 has 18 amino acids. Germline trimming cut 3 bases from V and 0 bases from J; bases unmatched to any gene: 4. Per the germline V gene, CDR1 is KGHSH and CDR2 is LQKENI. The CDR3 DNA reads as TGTGCCAGCTCACCCTTCGGACTAGCGGGAGCGAACACCGGGGAGCTGTTTTTT. This encodes CASSPFGLAGANTGELFF.

The chain couples TRBV12-3 or TRBV12-4 to TRBJ1-5; D unresolved. The CDR3 has 13 residues. Deletions cut 2 bases from V and 6 bases from J, with 8 bases between. The CDR3 DNA follows: TGTGCCAGCAGTTTAAGGGAGCGTCAGCCCCAGCATTTT. It translates to CASSLRERQPQHF.

The CDR3 DNA reads TGTGCCAGCAGTGAATCCCCCCAGGGATATCAGCCCCAGCATTTT. This encodes CASSESPQGYQPQHF. The gene calls are TRBV6-1 and TRBJ1-5; the D gene is possibly TRBD1 (5 bases). The CDR3 has 15 amino acids. The V end was cut by 2 bases, the J end by 5 bases, with 13 bases between. The V gene's germline CDR1 is MNHNS and CDR2 SASEGT.

The chain uses TRBV5-1 and TRBJ2-1, with a possible D match to TRBD1 (7 bases). V gave up 3 bases and J gave up 15 bases, with 19 bases separating them. CDR3 size: 13 residues. CDR1 is SGHRS, CDR2 YFSETQ, per germline. The CDR3 bases are TGCGCCAGCAGCTACAACAGGGGTTTGGAGGGGTTCTTC. This codes for CASSYNRGLEGFF.

The V gene is TRBV6-1, the J gene TRBJ2-7, with 12 bases aligning to TRBD2. Per germline, CDR1 MNHNS and CDR2 SASEGT. The CDR3 loop spans 17 amino acids. The V segment lost 2 bases and the J segment 1 base; nucleotides outside the gene matches: 6. The CDR3 sequence is CASSELAGGPGSYEQYF. Written as DNA, the CDR3 is TGTGCCAGCAGTGAACTAGCGGGAGGGCCGGGATCCTACGAGCAGTACTTC.

The chain joins TRBV6-2 or TRBV6-3 to TRBJ1-2; TRBD1 matches 9 bases. Germline lookup yields CDR1 MNHEY and CDR2 SVGEGT. The V gene end was trimmed by 3 bases and the J gene end by 3 bases; junction bases not matched to a gene: 5. The length of the CDR3 is 15 residues. The CDR3 nucleotides are TGTGCCAGCAGTTATCGGACAGGGGAGTACTATGGCTACACCTTC. It is translated as CASSYRTGEYYGYTF.

The rearrangement links TRBV6-6 to TRBJ2-2; D is possibly TRBD2 (7 bases). Trimming pared 5 bases from V and 6 bases from J, leaving 19 bases between. There are 16 residues in the CDR3. The germline V gene has CDR1 MNHNY and CDR2 SVGAGI (reference sequence). CDR3 in amino acids: CASSPHGGRGSGELFF. The CDR3 bases are TGTGCCAGCAGTCCCCACGGGGGGCGTGGGTCCGGGGAGCTGTTTTTT.

This clone appeared a single time. The genes are TRBV6-5 and TRBJ2-7; tentatively, D is TRBD1 (6 bases). Germline V gene sequence: CDR1 MNHEY, CDR2 SVGAGI. The germline V and J ends were trimmed by 5 bases and 3 bases, with 14 bases remaining between them. The CDR3 is 14 amino acids. The CDR3 reads CASSPLTGSYEQYF. CDR3 sequence (DNA): TGTGCCAGCAGTCCCCTAACAGGGAGCTACGAGCAGTACTTC.

The chain has TRBV7-2 and TRBJ2-3; D remains ambiguous. The CDR3 has 15 amino acids. Germline CDR1 SGHTA, CDR2 FQGNSA. Trimming removed 5 bases at V and 2 bases at J, with 14 bases between. DNA for the CDR3: TGTGCCAGCAGCCCCTCCCGAGACAACACAGATACGCAGTATTTT. Translation: CASSPSRDNTDTQYF.

The chain recombines TRBV11-2 with TRBJ1-5, with 9 bases aligning to TRBD1. Germline values: CDR1 SGHAT, CDR2 FQNNGV. CDR3 size: 15 residues. Trimming cost V 4 bases and J 6 bases; bases outside gene matches: 7. The DNA for the CDR3 is TGTGCCAGCAGCTACACACAGGGGGCAGGTCAGCCCCAGCATTTT. It specifies CASSYTQGAGQPQHF.

The rearrangement uses TRBV15 and TRBJ2-7; 7 bases are shared with TRBD2. The CDR3 contains 17 residues. V was clipped by 0 bases and J by 1 base; unmatched bases: 9. Germline CDR1 is LNHNV and CDR2 is YYDKDF (reference sequence). CDR3 loop: CATSRDRGSGRSYEQYF. The CDR3 DNA sequence: TGTGCCACCAGCAGAGATCGGGGTAGCGGGCGATCCTACGAGCAGTACTTC.

A single count supports this clone. The V gene is TRBV11-3, the J gene TRBJ2-6; 7 bases agree with TRBD1. Germline CDR1 SGHNT, CDR2 YENEEA. V gave up 0 bases and J gave up 9 bases; unmatched junction bases: 11. This CDR3 contains 17 residues. CDR3 sequence: CASSLDEPDRVVNVLTF. The CDR3 nucleotides read TGTGCCAGCAGCTTAGATGAGCCCGACAGGGTCGTCAACGTCCTGACTTTC.

J is TRBJ1-5 and V is TRBV11-3, with D possibly being TRBD1 (5 bases). This CDR3 is 16 amino acids long. The V gene's germline CDR1 is SGHNT and CDR2 YENEEA. V lost 5 bases and J 5 bases, leaving 19 bases between the germline ends. In DNA form, the CDR3 reads TGTGCCAGCAGCCTAGGGGCCAGGGAAGATCATCAGCCCCAGCATTTT. This codes for CASSLGAREDHQPQHF.

The genes are TRBV6-1 and TRBJ1-3; D not certain. Deletions cut 5 bases from V and 0 bases from J, with 11 bases between. CDR3 length: 15 amino acids. Looked up from germline, CDR1 is MNHNS and CDR2 is SASEGT. The CDR3 DNA reads as TGTGCCAGCAGTCCCCGTGAGAACTCTGGAAACACCATATATTTT. Its protein product is CASSPRENSGNTIYF.

The V call is TRBV6-5, the J call TRBJ1-1; 8 positions match TRBD1. V was clipped by 6 bases and J by 13 bases; unmatched bases: 10. The germline V gene encodes CDR1 MNHEY and CDR2 SVGAGI. This CDR3 region has 12 residues. The CDR3 DNA reads as TGTGCCAGCAGCAGTACCGGGACAGGCCTTTTCTTT. This encodes CASSSTGTGLFF.

J is TRBJ2-1 and V is TRBV7-9, with TRBD2 matching over 9 bases. The CDR3 extends over 15 amino acids. V gave up 5 bases and J gave up 9 bases; unmatched junction bases: 11. The germline V gene encodes CDR1 SEHNR and CDR2 FQNEAQ (reference sequence). The CDR3 DNA follows: TGTGCCAGCAGCCAACCCGGGACTAGCTCCACTGAGCAGTTCTTC. Protein: CASSQPGTSSTEQFF. Combining the CDR3 with reference TRBV7-9 and TRBJ2-1 gives the whole variable domain DTGVSQNPRHKITKRGQNVTFRCDPISEHNRLYWYRQTLGQGPEFLTYFQNEAQLEKSRLLSDRFSAERPKGSFSTLEIQRTEQGDSAMYLCASSQPGTSSTEQFFGPGTRLTVL.

This chain joins TRBV6-6 and TRBJ1-2; 10 bases match TRBD1. The CDR3 runs 15 residues. CDR1 is MNHNY, CDR2 SVGAGI, per germline (reference sequence). Germline trimming cut 5 bases from V and 2 bases from J; bases unmatched to any gene: 5. In DNA, the CDR3 is TGTGCCAGCAGTCCCCCGACAGGGGGCAACTATGGCTACACCTTC. This gives the protein CASSPPTGGNYGYTF.

This clone has just one count. CDR3 protein: CASVTGTIYNEQFF. The CDR3 DNA reads as TGTGCTAGTGTTACCGGGACTATCTACAATGAGCAGTTCTTC. This rearrangement joins TRBV12-5 to TRBJ2-1; 7 bases fit TRBD2. Germline CDR1 and CDR2: LGHNT and FRNRAP. The ends lost 7 bases at V and 3 bases at J; junction bases unmatched: 6. The CDR3 has 14 residues.

This chain uses TRBV6-2 or TRBV6-3 with TRBJ1-3; D unresolved. This CDR3 is built from 16 residues. Trimming removed 5 bases at V and 1 base at J, with 15 bases between. The germline CDR1 and CDR2 sequences are MNHEY and SVGEGT. The CDR3 DNA reads TGTGCCAGCAGTCTGAGACATTCCCCATCTGGAAACACCATATATTTT. Encoded protein: CASSLRHSPSGNTIYF.

V usage is TRBV6-5 and J usage is TRBJ2-7, with 7 positions matching TRBD1. This CDR3 has 13 amino acids. The germline V gene encodes CDR1 MNHEY and CDR2 SVGAGI. Trimming cost V 10 bases and J 5 bases; bases outside gene matches: 11. In DNA, the CDR3 is TGTGCCACCCCTGACAGGGAGTCCCACGAGCAGTACTTC. Translation: CATPDRESHEQYF.

The count of this clone is one. The chain carries TRBV27 and TRBJ1-2; D might be TRBD1 (6 bases). Germline V gene lookup returns CDR1 MNHEY and CDR2 SMNVEV (reference sequence). The CDR3 loop spans 12 amino acids. The germline V and J ends were trimmed by 7 bases and 3 bases, with 9 bases remaining between them. The chain's CDR3 is CASKQGDYGYTF. The CDR3 bases are TGTGCCAGCAAACAGGGAGACTATGGCTACACCTTC.